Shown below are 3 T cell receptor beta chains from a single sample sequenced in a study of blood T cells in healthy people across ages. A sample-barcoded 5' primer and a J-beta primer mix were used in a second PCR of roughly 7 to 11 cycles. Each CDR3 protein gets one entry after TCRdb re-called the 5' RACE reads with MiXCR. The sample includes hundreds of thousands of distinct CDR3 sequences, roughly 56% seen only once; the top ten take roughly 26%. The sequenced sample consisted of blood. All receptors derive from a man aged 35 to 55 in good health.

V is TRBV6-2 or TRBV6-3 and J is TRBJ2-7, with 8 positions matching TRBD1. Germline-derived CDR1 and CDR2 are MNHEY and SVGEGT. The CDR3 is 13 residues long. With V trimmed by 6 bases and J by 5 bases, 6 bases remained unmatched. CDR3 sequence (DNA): TGTGCCAGCAGACGACAGGGGAATGACGAGCAGTACTTC. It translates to CASRRQGNDEQYF.

The CDR3 DNA reads as TGTGCCAGCAGCCCCCAAGGCGGGTCGGGTGCCGGGGAGCTGTTTTTT. Its translation is CASSPQGGSGAGELFF. This sequence joins TRBV7-6 and TRBJ2-2; the D gene is possibly TRBD2 (5 bases). CDR3 length equals 16 residues. Trimming pared 5 bases from V and 6 bases from J, leaving 19 bases between. CDR1 is SGHVS, CDR2 FNYEAQ, per germline.

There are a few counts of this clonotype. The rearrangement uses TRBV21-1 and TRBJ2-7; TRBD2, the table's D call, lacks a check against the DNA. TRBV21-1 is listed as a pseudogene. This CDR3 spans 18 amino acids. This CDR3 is CASSLIRDPSPYDYEQYF. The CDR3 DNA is TGTGCCAGCAGCTTAATTCGGGACCCTAGTCCCTATGACTACGAGCAGTACTTC.